The entry that follows covers one TCR beta chain sequence. Clones were sequenced by immunoSEQ multiplex PCR, and TCRdb holds only the in-frame ones, with some missing. The sample includes about 280,000 clones, roughly 88% of them seen just once. This sample was included in a study of blood T cell repertoires in COVID-19. Germline CDR1 is KGHSH and CDR2 is LQKENI. Trimming at V came to 6 bases and at J to 6 bases, leaving 8 bases not matched to a gene. The CDR3 runs 15 residues. Sequenced sample: peripheral blood. This clonotype was sampled from a woman aged 25 to 45 with active or convalescent COVID-19. The V and J genes are TRBV18 and TRBJ1-4, with 9 positions matching TRBD1. CDR3 residues: CASSRIQGADEKLFF. In nucleotides, the CDR3 is TGTGCCAGCTCTCGAATACAGGGGGCGGATGAAAAACTGTTTTTT.